This T cell receptor beta chain appears in the sequencing data of a study of cytomegalovirus exposure and HLA in healthy donors. Primers included in the PCR were 60 Vbeta and 13 Jbeta primers. Only in-frame clones appear in the TCRdb table, and some are missing; sequencing was by immunoSEQ multiplex PCR. The data show more than 80,000 clones, roughly 82% seen once. With regard to this clone: As yet, its antigen is unknown.

Study-wide findings and caveats: The study designated about 160 TCR beta chains cytomegalovirus-associated.

This sequence was found in a man aged 50-60 years in good health and CMV-seronegative. Sequenced: PBMCs.

The CDR3: CASSLAQGRGYTF. CDR3 nucleotide sequence: TGTGCCAGCAGCTTAGCCCAGGGTAGAGGCTACACCTTC. The V call is TRBV7-9, the J call TRBJ1-2, with D possibly TRBD1 on 5 matching bases. V was trimmed by 0 bases and J by 8 bases, leaving 10 bases between them. Per germline, CDR1 SEHNR and CDR2 FQNEAQ (reference sequence). The CDR3 loop spans 13 amino acids.